The 26 T cell receptor beta chains reported below all come from one sample, sequenced in a study of cytomegalovirus exposure and HLA in healthy donors. PCR primers comprised 60 Vbeta and 13 Jbeta primers. Repertoires were generated with immunoSEQ multiplex PCR, while TCRdb's copy carries only in-frame clones and drops some. This table has about 120,000 clones, over 8.5% appearing once. The sequencing input was PBMCs. Receptors were obtained from a woman aged 40-49 years in good health and CMV-seropositive.

This clone was seen only a few times. The CDR3 DNA follows: TGTGCCAGCAGCTTATTACTAGCGGGGGGGAATGAGCAGTTCTTC. Protein product: CASSLLLAGGNEQFF. The chain recombines TRBV5-6 with TRBJ2-1; 13 bases agree with TRBD2. The CDR3 extends over 15 amino acids. Germline loops: CDR1 SGHDT, CDR2 YYEEEE. V gave up 2 bases and J gave up 7 bases; unmatched junction bases: 3.

The chain is built from TRBV18 and TRBJ1-3, with D tentatively TRBD1 (5 bases). V gave up 0 bases and J gave up 11 bases, with 14 bases separating them. Germline V gives CDR1 KGHSH, CDR2 LQKENI. CDR3 length: 14 amino acids. The CDR3 loop is CASSPPVQESAIYF. The CDR3 nucleotides read TGTGCCAGCTCACCACCGGTACAGGAAAGCGCCATATATTTT.

This chain connects TRBV4-1 to TRBJ1-1; D uncertain. The germline V gene has CDR1 MGHRA and CDR2 YSYEKL. V lost 0 bases and J lost 7, with 18 bases in between. The CDR3 length is 16 residues. The CDR3 protein is CASSQDHSSLVDEAFF. The CDR3, as DNA: TGCGCCAGCAGCCAAGATCATTCGAGTTTAGTCGATGAAGCTTTCTTT.

Only a few counts were recorded for this clone. The V call is TRBV6-6, the J call TRBJ1-4; 7 bases align to TRBD1. J lost 8 bases, V lost 6 bases, and 12 bases had no gene match. This CDR3 has 15 amino acids. The germline gives CDR1 MNHNY, CDR2 SVGAGI (reference sequence). The CDR3 bases are TGTGCCAGCAGAACCAGACAGGGCGAAAAGGAAAAACTGTTTTTT. Residues: CASRTRQGEKEKLFF.

The table lists this clone with a few counts. The chain links TRBV5-1 to TRBJ1-4; D is ambiguous. Trimming shortened V by 0 bases and J by 5 bases, and 14 bases separated the two germline ends. Germline V gene data show CDR1 as SGHRS and CDR2 as YFSETQ. CDR3 size: 16 residues. CDR3: CASSLAPPGGNEKLFF. The CDR3 region has the DNA TGCGCCAGCAGCTTGGCTCCCCCTGGCGGAAATGAAAAACTGTTTTTT.

By frequency in the sample, this clone is medium-sized. The chain recombines TRBV6-4 with TRBJ2-1, with 8 bases fitting TRBD1. V trimming: 5 bases; J trimming: 6 bases; junction bases outside the gene matches: 9. Germline lookup yields CDR1 MRHNA and CDR2 SNTAGT. This CDR3 is built from 15 residues. For the CDR3, the DNA is TGTGCCAGCAGTTCGCGAGCTGACAGGGGCAATGAGCAGTTCTTC. As protein: CASSSRADRGNEQFF.

This chain links TRBV10-1 with TRBJ2-7; 8 bases match TRBD1. With V trimmed by 4 bases and J by 7 bases, 6 bases remained unmatched. The CDR3 length is 13 residues. Germline V gives CDR1 WNHNN, CDR2 SYGVQD (reference sequence). For the CDR3, the DNA is TGCGCCAGCAGTGCGACAGGGGCCGGGGAGCAGTACTTC. Amino acids: CASSATGAGEQYF.

The sample holds a few counts of this clone. The chain has TRBV5-1 and TRBJ2-7, with 12 bases fitting TRBD2. CDR1 SGHRS and CDR2 YFSETQ come from the germline V gene. V was clipped by 4 bases and J by 2 bases; unmatched bases: 7. CDR3 length equals 16 residues. The CDR3 is CASSPGTSGRTYEQYF. For the CDR3, the DNA is TGCGCCAGCAGCCCCGGGACTAGCGGGCGCACCTACGAGCAGTACTTC.

This chain joins TRBV7-2 and TRBJ1-2; no clear D. This CDR3 spans 13 amino acids. V dropped 1 base and J dropped 6 bases, with 9 bases sitting between them. The germline gives CDR1 SGHTA, CDR2 FQGNSA. In DNA form, the CDR3 reads TGTGCCAGCAGCTTAGGTTCGGCGGATGGCTACACCTTC. Protein product: CASSLGSADGYTF.

This chain uses TRBV27 with TRBJ1-5; 7 bases fit TRBD1. J gave up 4 bases and V 5 bases, and 2 bases lay outside the gene matches. The CDR3 consists of 13 residues. Germline CDR1 and CDR2: MNHEY and SMNVEV (reference sequence). CDR3 DNA: TGTGCCAGCAGTCCGGGACAGAATCAGCCCCAGCATTTT. Translation: CASSPGQNQPQHF.

This clone was found a few times. The chain employs TRBV19 and TRBJ2-7, with 7 bases identical to TRBD1. With V trimmed by 3 bases and J by 5 bases, 10 bases remained unmatched. CDR3 length equals 15 residues. Per the germline V gene, CDR1 is LNHDA and CDR2 is SQIVND (reference sequence). The CDR3: CASSIDRGGLDEQYF. The CDR3 DNA is TGTGCCAGTAGTATCGATAGAGGGGGCTTGGACGAGCAGTACTTC.

This clone was counted only a few times. The J gene is TRBJ2-3, the V gene TRBV2; 9 nucleotides match TRBD1. Unmatched junction bases numbered 5, after V lost 8 bases and J lost 8 bases. Per germline, CDR1 SNHLY and CDR2 FYNNEI. The CDR3 has 12 amino acids. CDR3 in amino acids: CASGTGGGTQYF. The CDR3 DNA follows: TGTGCCAGCGGAACAGGGGGCGGTACGCAGTATTTT.

This clone has only a few counts. The chain couples TRBV4-1 to TRBJ2-1, with TRBD1 matching 10 bases. The CDR3 runs 15 residues. Germline CDR1 MGHRA, CDR2 YSYEKL. V was pared by 6 bases and J by 6 bases, with 8 bases of the junction left unmatched. DNA of the CDR3: TGCGCCAGCAGGTATGGACAGGGGGAGGGCAATGAGCAGTTCTTC. This encodes CASRYGQGEGNEQFF.

The sample holds a few counts of this clone. This sequence joins TRBV7-6 and TRBJ1-5; TRBD1 matches at 9 bases. This CDR3 is 15 amino acids long. From germline, CDR1 is SGHVS and CDR2 FNYEAQ. Trimming removed 5 bases from V and 6 bases from J; junction bases left unmatched: 8. CDR3 nucleotide sequence: TGTGCCAGCAGCGCCGGGACAGGGAGGGGTCAGCCCCAGCATTTT. Its translation is CASSAGTGRGQPQHF. The whole variable domain, remainder taken from reference TRBV7-6 and TRBJ1-5, is GAGVSQSPRYKVTKRGQDVALRCDPISGHVSLYWYRQALGQGPEFLTYFNYEAQQDKSGLPNDRFSAERPEGSISTLTIQRTEQRDSAMYRCASSAGTGRGQPQHFGDGTRLSIL.

The CDR3 DNA reads TGTGCCAGCAGCCGTTACCGGGACAGAGACTACGAGCAGTACTTC. Translation: CASSRYRDRDYEQYF. The chain is built from TRBV14 and TRBJ2-7; 7 positions match TRBD1. The CDR3 runs 15 residues. V lost 4 bases to trimming and J lost 3 bases; unmatched junction nucleotides: 9. Germline values: CDR1 SGHDN, CDR2 FVKESK.

The chain's CDR3 is CASSPTGTSYGEQFF. For the CDR3, the DNA is TGTGCCAGCAGCCCCACCGGGACTAGCTACGGTGAGCAGTTCTTC. The V call is TRBV28, the J call TRBJ2-1; 9 bases agree with TRBD2. This CDR3 has 15 residues. Germline CDR1 is MDHEN and CDR2 is SYDVKM. With 6 bases clipped from V and 9 bases from J, the junction kept 12 bases outside the gene matches.

This clone occurred a few times. A junction end diverges from the germline sequence, so it may reflect a read error. V is TRBV19 and J is TRBJ2-3, with TRBD1 matching over 7 bases. CDR1 is LNHDA and CDR2 is SQIVND in the germline V gene (reference sequence). The CDR3 runs to 17 residues. CDR3 amino acids: CASSMAVGRGSTYTQYF. CDR3 nucleotide sequence: TGTGCCAGTAGTATGGCGGTCGGCAGGGGGTCCACATATACGCAGTATTTT.

This clone was counted only a few times. The chain combines TRBV30 with TRBJ1-2, with 7 bases that match TRBD1. The V segment lost 2 bases and the J segment 3 bases; nucleotides outside the gene matches: 6. Germline CDR1 reads GTSNPN; CDR2 reads SVGIG (reference sequence). The CDR3 extends over 14 amino acids. CDR3 sequence reads: CAWSRQGGYYGYTF. Here the CDR3 DNA reads TGTGCCTGGAGTCGACAGGGCGGTTACTATGGCTACACCTTC.

This clone has only a few counts. The rearrangement joins TRBV9 to TRBJ2-3; possible D gene TRBD2, 6 bases. V was cut by 0 bases and J by 9 bases, with 11 bases left in between. Looked up from germline, CDR1 is SGDLS and CDR2 is YYNGEE. There are 13 residues in the CDR3. CDR3 in amino acids: CASSVVPAGTQYF. The CDR3, as DNA: TGTGCCAGCAGCGTAGTGCCGGCGGGGACGCAGTATTTT.

The V gene is TRBV7-8, the J gene TRBJ2-1, with TRBD1 as a possible D gene (6 bases). Germline CDR1 reads SGHVS; CDR2 reads FQNEAQ. The CDR3 spans 15 residues. The V end lost 4 bases, the J end lost 2 bases, and 12 bases lay between the germline ends. The CDR3 region is CASSSTGYTYNEQFF. The CDR3 DNA reads as TGTGCCAGCAGCTCAACAGGGTATACCTACAATGAGCAGTTCTTC. The complete variable domain, with remaining parts taken from reference TRBV7-8 and TRBJ2-1, reads GAGVSQSPRYKVAKRGQDVALRCDPISGHVSLFWYQQALGQGPEFLTYFQNEAQLDKSGLPSDRFFAERPEGSVSTLKIQRTQQEDSAVYLCASSSTGYTYNEQFFGPGTRLTVL.

The chain carries TRBV2 and TRBJ2-1, with 10 bases fitting TRBD1. The germline CDR1 and CDR2 sequences are SNHLY and FYNNEI. Germline trimming cut 6 bases from V and 8 bases from J; bases unmatched to any gene: 7. This CDR3 is 14 amino acids long. Here the CDR3 DNA reads TGTGCCAGCAGAGCGGGACAGGGGATCCATGAGCAGTTCTTC. Translated: CASRAGQGIHEQFF.

This clone appeared a few times. The chain recombines TRBV30 with TRBJ2-7, with TRBD1 identical over 7 bases. From germline, CDR1 is GTSNPN and CDR2 SVGIG (reference sequence). V lost 1 base, J lost 1 base, and 4 bases stayed unmatched. This CDR3 comprises 14 residues. CDR3 nucleotide sequence: TGTGCCTGGAGTGGTGGGGACAGTTCCTACGAGCAGTACTTC. This codes for CAWSGGDSSYEQYF. Variable domain in full (rest from reference TRBV30 and TRBJ2-7): SQTIHQWPATLVQPVGSPLSLECTVEGTSNPNLYWYRQAAGRGLQLLFYSVGIGQISSEVPQNLSASRPQDRQFILSSKKLLLSDSGFYLCAWSGGDSSYEQYFGPGTRLTVT.

This clone was counted only a few times. This sequence joins TRBV4-1 and TRBJ2-6, with TRBD1 matching over 9 bases. V trimming: 4 bases; J trimming: 0 bases; junction bases outside the gene matches: 1. The CDR3 totals 16 residues. From germline, CDR1 is MGHRA and CDR2 YSYEKL. CDR3 nucleotide sequence: TGCGCCAGCAGCCTGACAGGGGGCTCTGGGGCCAACGTCCTGACTTTC. Its protein product is CASSLTGGSGANVLTF.

The rearrangement joins TRBV5-4 to TRBJ2-5, with 7 nucleotides matching TRBD1. The CDR3 runs 13 residues. CDR1 and CDR2 from the germline V gene are SGHNT and YYREEE (reference sequence). V shed 1 base and J 5 bases; nucleotides not matched to a gene: 2. CDR3 sequence: CASSLRGQETQYF. The CDR3, as DNA: TGTGCCAGCAGCTTGAGGGGGCAGGAGACCCAGTACTTC.

A few counts support this clone. The V and J genes are TRBV27 and TRBJ2-1, with 7 bases fitting TRBD1. V was clipped by 3 bases and J by 8 bases; unmatched bases: 13. In germline, CDR1 is MNHEY, CDR2 SMNVEV (reference sequence). This CDR3 is 16 amino acids long. For the CDR3, the DNA is TGTGCCAGCAGTTTGGGGACAGAGACTTACACCGATGAGCAGTTCTTC. Protein product: CASSLGTETYTDEQFF.

This clone was recorded a few times. The CDR3 DNA reads as TGTGCCAGCAGCTTCGGGATAGCCAGCGAGCAGTACTTC. This translates into CASSFGIASEQYF. The rearrangement joins TRBV7-9 to TRBJ2-7; perhaps TRBD2 as D (5 bases). The CDR3 length is 13 residues. Trimming took 3 bases from V and 6 from J, leaving 12 bases between them. Germline assignment: CDR1 SEHNR and CDR2 FQNEAQ (reference sequence).